This TCR beta chain comes out of a study of cytomegalovirus exposure and HLA in healthy donors. Turning to the study itself: A subsequent analysis stated that the 100 to 150 validation repertoires were run on the same platform as the 650 to 850 first-cohort repertoires.

Here immunoSEQ multiplex PCR was the method, and the copy in TCRdb shows in-frame clones only, minus some. The table includes over 150,000 clones, about 88% detected once. CDR3 length: 14 residues. Looked up from germline, CDR1 is SGHNT and CDR2 is YYREEE (reference sequence). V lost 2 bases, J lost 2 bases, and 2 bases stayed unmatched. This clone was recorded only once. Its antigen is currently unknown. Study-wide findings and caveats: The tendency of first-cohort TCR clusters to co-occur in the roughly 130 validation repertoires emerged from a later analysis. The classifier, whose performance was assessed in both the original and validation cohorts, reportedly diagnosed cytomegalovirus status with high specificity and sensitivity.

The genes are TRBV5-4 and TRBJ2-3; 7 bases are shared with TRBD2. Sequences were obtained from PBMCs. The clonotype was recovered from a woman between 18 and 30 years old in good health and CMV-seronegative. This CDR3 reads CASSFRLATDTQYF. CDR3 DNA sequence: TGTGCCAGCAGCTTTCGACTAGCCACAGATACGCAGTATTTT.